Detailed here is one T cell receptor (beta chain). The data belong to a study of blood T cell repertoires in COVID-19. Study at large: Donors in the United States, Italy and Spain gave samples during acute or convalescent COVID-19. Sample material is recorded as cDNA or gDNA derived from T cells, B-cell-depleted T cells, or PBMCs.

Authors' processing steps: Amplifying reference gene primers gave estimates of nucleated cell counts. Sequencing used immunoSEQ multiplex PCR; TCRdb keeps in-frame clones, though not all of them. The D gene and trimming were derived from the DNA, and the V and J assignments and clone size from that table. The repertoire consists of around 250,000 clones, with about nine tenths occurring once and the leading ten covering 3%. The CDR3 runs to 12 residues. Germline-derived CDR1 and CDR2 are SQVTM and ANQGSEA. Trimming pared 4 bases from V and 3 bases from J, leaving 9 bases between. The chain employs TRBV29-1 and TRBJ1-1; D not certain. This receptor was taken from a woman under 40 with active or convalescent COVID-19. Source material: peripheral blood. The CDR3 sequence: CSVARSDTEAFF. CDR3 nucleotides: TGCAGCGTTGCCAGGTCGGACACTGAAGCTTTCTTT.